This TCR beta chain appears in the sequencing data of a study of cytomegalovirus exposure and HLA in healthy donors. Notes on this clone: One end of the junction fails to match germline, which may point to a read error. The same CDR3 is also encoded by other DNA sequences in this sample.

The CDR3 has 13 amino acids. Per germline, CDR1 SGDLS and CDR2 YYNGEE. In the PCR, 60 Vbeta and 13 Jbeta primers were used. Sequencing was performed with immunoSEQ multiplex PCR; in TCRdb, only in-frame clones are kept and a portion is missing. Found here are under 200,000 clones, 65% to 90% of them singletons; the top ten hold nearly 2%. The source material was PBMCs. This chain connects TRBV9 to TRBJ2-7, with a tentative D call TRBD1 (6 bases). The TCR originated in a woman between 18 and 29 years old in good health and CMV-seronegative. CDR3 region: CASSGGQSYEQYF. The DNA for the CDR3 is TGTGCCAGCAGCGGAGGACAGTCCTACGAGCAGTACTTT.